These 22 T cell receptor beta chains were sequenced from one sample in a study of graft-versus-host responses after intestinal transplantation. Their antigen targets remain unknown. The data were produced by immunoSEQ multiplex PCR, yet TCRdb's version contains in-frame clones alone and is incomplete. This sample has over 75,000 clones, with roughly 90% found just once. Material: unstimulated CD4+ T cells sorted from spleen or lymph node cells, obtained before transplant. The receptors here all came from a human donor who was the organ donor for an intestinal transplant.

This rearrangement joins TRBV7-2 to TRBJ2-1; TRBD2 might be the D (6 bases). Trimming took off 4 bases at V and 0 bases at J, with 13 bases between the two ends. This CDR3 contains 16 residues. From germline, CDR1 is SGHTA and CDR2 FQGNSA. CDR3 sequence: CASSSPGLISYNEQFF. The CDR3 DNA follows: TGTGCCAGCAGCTCCCCGGGACTCATCTCCTACAATGAGCAGTTCTTC.

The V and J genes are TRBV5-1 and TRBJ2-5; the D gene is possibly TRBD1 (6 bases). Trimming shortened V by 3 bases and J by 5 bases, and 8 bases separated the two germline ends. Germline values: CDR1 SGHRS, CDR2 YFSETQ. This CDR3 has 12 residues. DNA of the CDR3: TGCGCCAGCAGCTCCACAGGGGAGACCCAGTACTTC. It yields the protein CASSSTGETQYF.

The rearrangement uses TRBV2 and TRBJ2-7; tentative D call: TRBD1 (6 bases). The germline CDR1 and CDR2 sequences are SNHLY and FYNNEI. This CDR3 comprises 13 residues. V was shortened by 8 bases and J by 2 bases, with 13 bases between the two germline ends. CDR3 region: CASVLDSTYEQYF. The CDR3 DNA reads TGTGCCAGCGTCCTGGACAGTACCTACGAGCAGTACTTC. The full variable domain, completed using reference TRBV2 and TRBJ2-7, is EPEVTQTPSHQVTQMGQEVILRCVPISNHLYFYWYRQILGQKVEFLVSFYNNEISEKSEIFDDQFSVERPDGSNFTLKIRSTKLEDSAMYFCASVLDSTYEQYFGPGTRLTVT.

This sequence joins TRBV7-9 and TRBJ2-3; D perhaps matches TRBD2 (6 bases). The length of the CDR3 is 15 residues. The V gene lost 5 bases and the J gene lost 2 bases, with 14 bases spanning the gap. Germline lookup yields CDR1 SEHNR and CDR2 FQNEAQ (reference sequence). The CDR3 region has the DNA TGTGCCAGCAGCCTGCCGGGACTTATCACAGATACGCAGTATTTT. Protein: CASSLPGLITDTQYF. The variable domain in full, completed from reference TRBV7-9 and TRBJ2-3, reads DTGVSQNPRHKITKRGQNVTFRCDPISEHNRLYWYRQTLGQGPEFLTYFQNEAQLEKSRLLSDRFSAERPKGSFSTLEIQRTEQGDSAMYLCASSLPGLITDTQYFGPGTRLTVL.

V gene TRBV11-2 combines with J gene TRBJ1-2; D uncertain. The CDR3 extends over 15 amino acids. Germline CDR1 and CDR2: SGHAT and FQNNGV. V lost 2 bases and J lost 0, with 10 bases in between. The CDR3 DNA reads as TGTGCCAGCAGCTTAAGCGGGGTAGCTAACTATGGCTACACCTTC. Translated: CASSLSGVANYGYTF.

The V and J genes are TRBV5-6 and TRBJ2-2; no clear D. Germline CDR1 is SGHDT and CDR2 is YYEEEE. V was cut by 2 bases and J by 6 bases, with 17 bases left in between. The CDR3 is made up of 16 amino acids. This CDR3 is CASSFILALRPGELFF. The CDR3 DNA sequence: TGTGCCAGCAGCTTCATATTAGCTCTCCGACCCGGGGAGCTGTTTTTT.

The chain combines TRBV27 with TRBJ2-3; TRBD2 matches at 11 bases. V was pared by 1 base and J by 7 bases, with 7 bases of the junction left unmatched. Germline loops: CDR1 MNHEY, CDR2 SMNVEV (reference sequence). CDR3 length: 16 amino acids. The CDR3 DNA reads TGTGCCAGCAGTTTATGGGCTAGCGGGGGGTCGAATACGCAGTATTTT. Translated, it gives CASSLWASGGSNTQYF.

CDR3 residues: CASSLRYPDTQYF. Written as DNA, the CDR3 is TGTGCCAGCAGTCTTCGCTATCCGGATACGCAGTATTTT. V usage is TRBV28 and J usage is TRBJ2-3, with D hard to call. The CDR3 totals 13 residues. Germline V CDR1 and CDR2: MDHEN, SYDVKM. The V end was cut by 5 bases, the J end by 6 bases, with 12 bases between.

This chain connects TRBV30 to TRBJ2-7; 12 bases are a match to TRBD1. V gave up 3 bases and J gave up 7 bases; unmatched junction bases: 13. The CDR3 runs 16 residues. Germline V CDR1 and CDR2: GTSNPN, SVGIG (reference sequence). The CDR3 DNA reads TGTGCCTGGAGCAGAGGCCTCGGGACAGGGGGCGGGGAGCAGTACTTC. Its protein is CAWSRGLGTGGGEQYF.

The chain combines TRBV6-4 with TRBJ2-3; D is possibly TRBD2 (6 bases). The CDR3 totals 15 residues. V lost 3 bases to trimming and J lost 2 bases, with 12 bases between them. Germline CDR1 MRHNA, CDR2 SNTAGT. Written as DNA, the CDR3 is TGTGCCAGCAGTGAAGAAGCGGGCGCCACAGATACGCAGTATTTT. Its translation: CASSEEAGATDTQYF.

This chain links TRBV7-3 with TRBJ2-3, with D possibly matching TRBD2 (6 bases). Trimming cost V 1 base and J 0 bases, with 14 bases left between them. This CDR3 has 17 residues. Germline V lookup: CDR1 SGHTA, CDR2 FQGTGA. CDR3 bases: TGTGCCAGCAGCTTAAGTGGGCTAGCGCCCAGCACAGATACGCAGTATTTT. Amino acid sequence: CASSLSGLAPSTDTQYF.

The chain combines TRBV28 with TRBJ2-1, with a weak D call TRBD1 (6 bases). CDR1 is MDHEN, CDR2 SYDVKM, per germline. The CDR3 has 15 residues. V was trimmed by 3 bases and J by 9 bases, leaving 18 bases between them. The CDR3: CASSFRGMPDREQFF. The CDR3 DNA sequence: TGTGCCAGCAGTTTTAGGGGGATGCCTGACCGTGAGCAGTTCTTC.

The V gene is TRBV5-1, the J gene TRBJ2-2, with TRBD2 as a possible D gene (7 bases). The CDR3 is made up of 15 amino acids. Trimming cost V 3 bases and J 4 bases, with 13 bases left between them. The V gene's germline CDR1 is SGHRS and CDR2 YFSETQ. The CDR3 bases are TGCGCCAGCAGCTCCGGCGCGGGGGCCACCGGGGAGCTGTTTTTT. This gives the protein CASSSGAGATGELFF.

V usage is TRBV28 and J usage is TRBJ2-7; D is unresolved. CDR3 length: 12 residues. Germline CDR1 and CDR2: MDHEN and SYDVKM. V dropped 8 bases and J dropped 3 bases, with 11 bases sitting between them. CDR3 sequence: CASRRAGYEQYF. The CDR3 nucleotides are TGTGCCAGCCGGCGCGCAGGCTACGAGCAGTACTTC.

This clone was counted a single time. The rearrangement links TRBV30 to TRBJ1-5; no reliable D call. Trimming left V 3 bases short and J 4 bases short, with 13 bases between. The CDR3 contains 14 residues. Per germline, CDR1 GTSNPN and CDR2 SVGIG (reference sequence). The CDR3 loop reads CAWSPHSSNQPQHF. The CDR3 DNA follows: TGTGCCTGGAGCCCTCACAGCTCTAATCAGCCCCAGCATTTT.

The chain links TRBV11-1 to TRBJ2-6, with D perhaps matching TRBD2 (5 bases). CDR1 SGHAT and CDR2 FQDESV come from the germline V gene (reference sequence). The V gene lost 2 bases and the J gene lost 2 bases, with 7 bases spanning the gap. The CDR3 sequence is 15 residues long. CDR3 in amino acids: CASSLPGAGANVLTF. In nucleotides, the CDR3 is TGTGCCAGCAGCTTACCCGGGGCTGGGGCCAACGTCCTGACTTTC. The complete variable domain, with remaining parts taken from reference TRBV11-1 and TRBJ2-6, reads EAEVAQSPRYKITEKSQAVAFWCDPISGHATLYWYRQILGQGPELLVQFQDESVVDDSQLPKDRFSAERLKGVDSTLKIQPAELGDSAMYLCASSLPGAGANVLTFGAGSRLTVL.

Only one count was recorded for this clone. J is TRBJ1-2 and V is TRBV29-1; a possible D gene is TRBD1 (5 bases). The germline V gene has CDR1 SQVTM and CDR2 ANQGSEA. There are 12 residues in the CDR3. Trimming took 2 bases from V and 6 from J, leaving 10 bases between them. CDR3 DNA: TGCAGCGTTGAACGCCAGGGAAATGGCTACACCTTC. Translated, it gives CSVERQGNGYTF.

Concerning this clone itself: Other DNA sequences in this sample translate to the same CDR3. CDR3 nucleotide sequence: TGTGCCAGCAGTTTACAGGGCTATGGCTACACCTTC. It codes for CASSLQGYGYTF. V and J are TRBV28 and TRBJ1-2; the D gene is possibly TRBD1 (5 bases). V lost 2 bases and J 4 bases, leaving 5 bases between the germline ends. The CDR3 runs 12 residues. From germline, CDR1 is MDHEN and CDR2 SYDVKM.

The CDR3 loop is CASYRGTNEKLFF. CDR3 DNA: TGTGCCAGCTACAGGGGAACTAATGAAAAACTGTTTTTT. This chain links TRBV2 with TRBJ1-4; 7 nucleotides match TRBD1. CDR1 is SNHLY and CDR2 is FYNNEI in the germline V gene. This CDR3 is built from 13 residues. V lost 8 bases, J lost 1 base, and 1 base stayed unmatched.

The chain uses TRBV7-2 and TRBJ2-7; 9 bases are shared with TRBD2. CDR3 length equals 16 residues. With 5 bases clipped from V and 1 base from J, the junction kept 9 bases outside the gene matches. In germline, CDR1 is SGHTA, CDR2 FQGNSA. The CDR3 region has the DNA TGTGCCAGCAGCCGGCATCCTAGCGGGATGTCCTACGAGCAGTACTTC. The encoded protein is CASSRHPSGMSYEQYF.

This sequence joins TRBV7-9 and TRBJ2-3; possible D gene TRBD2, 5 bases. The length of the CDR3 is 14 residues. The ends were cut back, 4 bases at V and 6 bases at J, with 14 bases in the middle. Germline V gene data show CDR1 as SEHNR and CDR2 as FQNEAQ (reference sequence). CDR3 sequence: CASSSHRRGDTQYF. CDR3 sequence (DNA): TGTGCCAGCAGCTCCCATCGACGCGGGGATACGCAGTATTTT. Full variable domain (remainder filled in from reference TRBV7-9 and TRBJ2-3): DTGVSQNPRHKITKRGQNVTFRCDPISEHNRLYWYRQTLGQGPEFLTYFQNEAQLEKSRLLSDRFSAERPKGSFSTLEIQRTEQGDSAMYLCASSSHRRGDTQYFGPGTRLTVL.

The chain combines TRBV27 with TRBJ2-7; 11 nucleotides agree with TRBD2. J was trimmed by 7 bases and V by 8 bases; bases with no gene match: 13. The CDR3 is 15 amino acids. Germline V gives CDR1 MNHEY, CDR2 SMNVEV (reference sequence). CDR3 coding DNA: TGTGCCAGCTTTGAGACTAGCGGGGTGATTCGGGAGCAGTACTTC. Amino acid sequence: CASFETSGVIREQYF.